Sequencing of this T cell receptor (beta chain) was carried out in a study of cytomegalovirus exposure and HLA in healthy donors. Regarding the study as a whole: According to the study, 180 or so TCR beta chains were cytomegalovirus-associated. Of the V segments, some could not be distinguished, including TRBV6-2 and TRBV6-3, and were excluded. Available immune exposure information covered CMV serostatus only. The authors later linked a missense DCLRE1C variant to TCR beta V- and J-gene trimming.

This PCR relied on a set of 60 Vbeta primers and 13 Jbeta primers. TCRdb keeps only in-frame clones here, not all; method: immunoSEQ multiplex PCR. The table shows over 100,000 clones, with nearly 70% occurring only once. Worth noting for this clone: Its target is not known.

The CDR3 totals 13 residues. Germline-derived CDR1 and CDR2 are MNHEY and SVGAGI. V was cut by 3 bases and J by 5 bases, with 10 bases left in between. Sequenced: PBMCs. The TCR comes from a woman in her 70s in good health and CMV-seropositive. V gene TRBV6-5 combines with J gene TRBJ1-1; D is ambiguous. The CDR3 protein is CASSYLRLTEAFF. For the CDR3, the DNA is TGTGCCAGCAGTTATCTCAGATTAACTGAAGCTTTCTTT.